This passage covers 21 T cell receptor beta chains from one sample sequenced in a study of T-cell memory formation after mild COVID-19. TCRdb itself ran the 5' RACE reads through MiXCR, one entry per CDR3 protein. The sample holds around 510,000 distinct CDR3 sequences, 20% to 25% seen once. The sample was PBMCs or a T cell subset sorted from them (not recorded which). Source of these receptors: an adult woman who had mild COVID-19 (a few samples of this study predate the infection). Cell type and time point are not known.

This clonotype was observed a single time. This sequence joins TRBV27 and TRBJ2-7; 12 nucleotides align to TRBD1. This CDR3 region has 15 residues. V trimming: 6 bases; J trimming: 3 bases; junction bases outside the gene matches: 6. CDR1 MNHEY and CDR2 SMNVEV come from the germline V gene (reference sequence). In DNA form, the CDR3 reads TGTGCCAGCAGACCGGGACAGGGGGCTTACTACGAGCAGTACTTC. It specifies CASRPGQGAYYEQYF.

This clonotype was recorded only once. CDR3 nucleotides: TGTGCCAGTGGGGACAGGGGCTCCACCGGGGAGCTGTTTTTT. It translates to CASGDRGSTGELFF. J is TRBJ2-2 and V is TRBV19; 10 bases map to TRBD1. This CDR3 is 14 amino acids long. Germline V gene sequence: CDR1 LNHDA, CDR2 SQIVND (reference sequence). V was clipped by 8 bases and J by 4 bases; unmatched bases: 4.

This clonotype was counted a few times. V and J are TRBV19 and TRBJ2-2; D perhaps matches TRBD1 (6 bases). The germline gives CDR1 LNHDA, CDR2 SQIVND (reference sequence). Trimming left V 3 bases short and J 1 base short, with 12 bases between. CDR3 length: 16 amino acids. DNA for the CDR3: TGTGCCAGTAGTATTAATGACAGGCTGAACACCGGGGAGCTGTTTTTT. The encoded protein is CASSINDRLNTGELFF. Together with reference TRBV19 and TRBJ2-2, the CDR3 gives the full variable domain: DGGITQSPKYLFRKEGQNVTLSCEQNLNHDAMYWYRQDPGQGLRLIYYSQIVNDFQKGDIAEGYSVSREKKESFPLTVTSAQKNPTAFYLCASSINDRLNTGELFFGEGSRLTVL.

The CDR3 reads CASSAGQVSSYEQYF. The CDR3 DNA follows: TGTGCCAGCTCAGCGGGACAGGTTAGCTCCTACGAGCAGTACTTC. The chain recombines TRBV18 with TRBJ2-7, with 8 bases identical to TRBD1. Trimming cost V 5 bases and J 0 bases; bases outside gene matches: 6. This CDR3 has 15 amino acids. Germline assignment: CDR1 KGHSH and CDR2 LQKENI.

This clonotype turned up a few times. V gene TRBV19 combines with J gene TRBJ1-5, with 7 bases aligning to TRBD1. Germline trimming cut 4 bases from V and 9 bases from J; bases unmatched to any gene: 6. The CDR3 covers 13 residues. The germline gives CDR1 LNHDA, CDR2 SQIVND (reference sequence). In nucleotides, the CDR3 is TGTGCCAGTAGTAGACAGGGCCTTGGGCCCCAGCATTTT. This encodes CASSRQGLGPQHF.

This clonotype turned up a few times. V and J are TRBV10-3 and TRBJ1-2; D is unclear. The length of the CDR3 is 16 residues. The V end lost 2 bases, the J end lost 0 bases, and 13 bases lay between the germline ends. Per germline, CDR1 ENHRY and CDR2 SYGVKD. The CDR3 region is CAISEEAGPTNYGYTF. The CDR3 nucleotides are TGTGCCATCAGTGAGGAAGCAGGCCCAACTAACTATGGCTACACCTTC.

CDR3 nucleotide sequence: TGTGCCAGCAGCTCGCGGACAGGGGGCGTTCTCTACAATGAGCAGTTCTTC. It specifies CASSSRTGGVLYNEQFF. The rearrangement joins TRBV11-3 to TRBJ2-1, with 11 bases identical to TRBD1. With V trimmed by 4 bases and J by 3 bases, 8 bases remained unmatched. Germline assignment: CDR1 SGHNT and CDR2 YENEEA. CDR3 length: 17 residues. Looking up the rest from reference TRBV11-3 and TRBJ2-1 gives the full variable domain: EAGVVQSPRYKIIEKKQPVAFWCNPISGHNTLYWYLQNLGQGPELLIRYENEEAVDDSQLPKDRFSAERLKGVDSTLKIQPAELGDSAVYLCASSSRTGGVLYNEQFFGPGTRLTVL.

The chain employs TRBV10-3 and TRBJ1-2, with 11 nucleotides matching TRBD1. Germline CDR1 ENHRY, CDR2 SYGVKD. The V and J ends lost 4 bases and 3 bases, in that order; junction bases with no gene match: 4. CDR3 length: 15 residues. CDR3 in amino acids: CAISASGQGDYGYTF. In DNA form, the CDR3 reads TGTGCCATCAGTGCGTCGGGACAGGGGGACTATGGCTACACCTTC.

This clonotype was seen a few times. The CDR3 region has the DNA TGCAGTGGGAGGAAGACAGGGGCCTACGAGCAGTACTTC. Its protein is CSGRKTGAYEQYF. The chain recombines TRBV29-1 with TRBJ2-7, with 8 positions matching TRBD1. This CDR3 has 13 amino acids. Germline-derived CDR1 and CDR2 are SQVTM and ANQGSEA.

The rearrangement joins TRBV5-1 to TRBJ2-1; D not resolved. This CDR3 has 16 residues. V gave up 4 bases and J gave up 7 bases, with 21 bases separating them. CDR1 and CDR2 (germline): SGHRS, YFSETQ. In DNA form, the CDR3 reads TGCGCCAGCAGCCCGGAGCTGGACGGGCCTCCGAATGAGCAGTTCTTC. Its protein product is CASSPELDGPPNEQFF.

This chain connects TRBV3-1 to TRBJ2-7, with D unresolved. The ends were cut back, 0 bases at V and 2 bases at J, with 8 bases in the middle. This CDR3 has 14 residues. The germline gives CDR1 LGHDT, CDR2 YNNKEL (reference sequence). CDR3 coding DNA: TGTGCCAGCAGCCAAGACTTATCCCCCTACGAGCAGTACTTC. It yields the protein CASSQDLSPYEQYF.

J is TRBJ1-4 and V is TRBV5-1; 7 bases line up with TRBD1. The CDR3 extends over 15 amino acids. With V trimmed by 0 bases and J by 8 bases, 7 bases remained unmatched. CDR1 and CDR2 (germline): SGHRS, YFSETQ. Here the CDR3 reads CASSLAGDRGEKLFF. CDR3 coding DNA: TGCGCCAGCAGCTTGGCCGGGGACAGAGGCGAAAAACTGTTTTTT.

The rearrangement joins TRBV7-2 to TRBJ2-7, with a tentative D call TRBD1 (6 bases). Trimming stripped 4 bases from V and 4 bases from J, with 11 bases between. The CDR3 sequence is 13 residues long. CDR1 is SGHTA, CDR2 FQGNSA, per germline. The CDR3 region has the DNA TGTGCCAGCAGCTGGACAGCCCAATACGAGCAGTACTTC. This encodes CASSWTAQYEQYF.

CDR3 sequence (DNA): TGTGCCAGCAGGACAGGGCGGTTGGGCGAGACCCAGTACTTC. Translation gives CASRTGRLGETQYF. The rearrangement joins TRBV2 to TRBJ2-5, with 7 bases aligning to TRBD1. With 6 bases clipped from V and 5 bases from J, the junction kept 9 bases outside the gene matches. The CDR3 is 14 amino acids. Germline lookup yields CDR1 SNHLY and CDR2 FYNNEI.

The DNA for the CDR3 is TGTGCCAGCAGTTTCTCGGTAGGAGTGGACGAGCAGTACTTC. It translates to CASSFSVGVDEQYF. The rearrangement uses TRBV6-5 and TRBJ2-7; D is ambiguous. V was trimmed by 4 bases and J by 5 bases, leaving 15 bases between them. This CDR3 is built from 14 residues. Looked up from germline, CDR1 is MNHEY and CDR2 is SVGAGI.

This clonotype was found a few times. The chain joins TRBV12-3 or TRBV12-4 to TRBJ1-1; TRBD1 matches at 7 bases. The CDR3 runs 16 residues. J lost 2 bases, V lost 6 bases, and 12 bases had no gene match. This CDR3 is CASSFLLTGTNTEAFF. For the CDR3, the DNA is TGTGCCAGCAGCTTCCTCTTGACAGGGACCAACACTGAAGCTTTCTTT.

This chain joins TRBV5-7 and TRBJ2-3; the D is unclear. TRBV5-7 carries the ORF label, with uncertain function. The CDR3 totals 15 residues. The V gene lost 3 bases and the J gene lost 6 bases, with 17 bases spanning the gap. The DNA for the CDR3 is TGTGCCAGCAGCTGGTGGGTACTCGACCCGGATACGCAGTATTTT. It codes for CASSWWVLDPDTQYF.

The CDR3 here is CASSSGYLTADRYNEQFF. The CDR3 coding sequence is TGCGCCAGCAGTTCCGGTTACCTGACTGCAGACCGTTACAATGAGCAGTTCTTC. The chain uses TRBV5-1 and TRBJ2-1; D gene ambiguous. V shed 5 bases and J shed 4 bases, with 25 bases lying between them. Germline CDR1 reads SGHRS; CDR2 reads YFSETQ. This CDR3 has 18 amino acids.

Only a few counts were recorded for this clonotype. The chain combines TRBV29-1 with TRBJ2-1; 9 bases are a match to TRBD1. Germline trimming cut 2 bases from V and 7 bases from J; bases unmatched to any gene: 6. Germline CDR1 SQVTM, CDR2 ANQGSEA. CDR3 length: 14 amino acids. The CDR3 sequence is CSVETGQGYNEQFF. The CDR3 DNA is TGCAGCGTTGAAACGGGACAGGGCTATAATGAGCAGTTCTTC.

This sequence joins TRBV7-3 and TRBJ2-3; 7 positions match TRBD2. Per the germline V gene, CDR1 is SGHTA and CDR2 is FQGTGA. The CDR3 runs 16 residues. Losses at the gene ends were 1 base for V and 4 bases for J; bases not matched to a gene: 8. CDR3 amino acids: CASSLRSGGPPDTQYF. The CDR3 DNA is TGTGCCAGCAGCTTAAGATCGGGGGGTCCACCAGATACGCAGTATTTT.

Written as DNA, the CDR3 is TGCAGTGCAAATACAGGGAGCATTGAAGCTTTCTTT. Amino acid sequence: CSANTGSIEAFF. The chain employs TRBV20-1 and TRBJ1-1; the D gene is possibly TRBD1 (6 bases). Germline CDR1 is DFQATT and CDR2 is SNEGSKA (reference sequence). This CDR3 contains 12 residues. V was trimmed by 6 bases and J by 7 bases, leaving 15 bases between them.